The 21 T cell receptor beta chains in this list originate from one sample, sequenced in a study of beta chain features in type 1 diabetes. Study conclusions and caveats: People with Type 1 diabetes carried modestly yet significantly shorter TCRB CDR3s in all four CD4+ subsets.

No antigen has been identified for these receptors. The sequenced template was cDNA made from the entire isolated RNA. Profiled with immunoSEQ multiplex PCR; TCRdb holds only in-frame clones, not every one. The sample has 600,000 to 700,000 clones; around 11% are singletons. Sequencing was carried out using naive CD4+ T cells from blood. These receptors were taken from a man aged 25 to 40 with type 1 diabetes.

This clone was seen more than once but under ten times. V usage is TRBV4-2 and J usage is TRBJ2-1; no clear D gene. This CDR3 has 15 amino acids. Germline CDR1 LGHNA, CDR2 YNFKEQ. With 1 base removed from V and 3 bases from J, the gap between germline ends came to 10 bases. The CDR3 region has the DNA TGTGCCAGCAGCCAAGGGCTGGGTGACTACAATGAGCAGTTCTTC. Translation gives CASSQGLGDYNEQFF.

J is TRBJ2-3 and V is TRBV5-1; TRBD1 is a possible D gene (6 bases). CDR3 length: 17 residues. Germline CDR1 SGHRS, CDR2 YFSETQ. The V end lost 1 base, the J end lost 0 bases, and 15 bases lay between the germline ends. The CDR3 nucleotides read TGCGCCAGCAGCTTGATGGGACAAGGCCGGAGCACAGATACGCAGTATTTT. This encodes CASSLMGQGRSTDTQYF.

The table lists this clone with a few counts. This rearrangement joins TRBV5-4 to TRBJ1-3, with TRBD1 identical over 11 bases. The V and J ends lost 4 bases and 2 bases, in that order; junction bases with no gene match: 5. The CDR3 contains 16 residues. The germline CDR1 and CDR2 sequences are SGHNT and YYREEE (reference sequence). The CDR3 here is CASSRRDRGTGNTIYF. CDR3 bases: TGTGCCAGCAGCCGACGGGACAGGGGGACTGGAAACACCATATATTTT. The full variable domain, its missing parts supplied by reference TRBV5-4 and TRBJ1-3, is ETGVTQSPTHLIKTRGQQVTLRCSSQSGHNTVSWYQQALGQGPQFIFQYYREEENGRGNFPPRFSGLQFPNYSSELNVNALELDDSALYLCASSRRDRGTGNTIYFGEGSWLTVV.

This clone was seen a few times. The V call is TRBV2, the J call TRBJ2-7; D gene uncertain. This CDR3 region has 13 residues. The V gene's germline CDR1 is SNHLY and CDR2 FYNNEI. Trimming removed 8 bases from V and 0 bases from J, with 11 bases in between. CDR3 DNA: TGTGCCAGCCATCTTGTCGTCTCCTACGAGCAGTACTTC. Amino acid sequence: CASHLVVSYEQYF. The full variable domain, completed using reference TRBV2 and TRBJ2-7, is EPEVTQTPSHQVTQMGQEVILRCVPISNHLYFYWYRQILGQKVEFLVSFYNNEISEKSEIFDDQFSVERPDGSNFTLKIRSTKLEDSAMYFCASHLVVSYEQYFGPGTRLTVT.

The chain recombines TRBV7-9 with TRBJ2-1; D uncertain. Deletions cut 8 bases from V and 0 bases from J, with 14 bases between. CDR3 size: 15 residues. Germline V gene data show CDR1 as SEHNR and CDR2 as FQNEAQ (reference sequence). The CDR3 region is CASRQGTSSYNEQFF. The CDR3 coding sequence is TGTGCCAGCCGACAAGGCACAAGCTCCTACAATGAGCAGTTCTTC.

The chain is built from TRBV11-2 and TRBJ2-5; 11 bases are shared with TRBD2. The germline CDR1 and CDR2 sequences are SGHAT and FQNNGV. The junction had 2 bases not matched to a gene; V was cut back by 1 base and J by 1 base. CDR3 length: 16 amino acids. CDR3 sequence reads: CASSLGLAGGQETQYF. As DNA, the CDR3 is TGTGCCAGCAGCTTAGGTCTAGCGGGGGGCCAAGAGACCCAGTACTTC.

The gene calls are TRBV4-2 and TRBJ2-1, with D perhaps matching TRBD1 (6 bases). CDR1 is LGHNA and CDR2 is YNFKEQ in the germline V gene. The CDR3 has 15 residues. V was clipped by 0 bases and J by 4 bases, with 10 bases between them. CDR3 region: CASSQDRRGYNEQFF. In nucleotides, the CDR3 is TGTGCCAGCAGCCAAGATCGAAGGGGGTACAATGAGCAGTTCTTC.

This clone was seen only a few times. The chain joins TRBV7-2 to TRBJ1-2, with D possibly TRBD1 on 6 matching bases. This CDR3 has 13 residues. The germline gives CDR1 SGHTA, CDR2 FQGNSA. V gave up 3 bases and J gave up 6 bases, with 11 bases separating them. The CDR3 reads CASSFTGKDGYTF. The CDR3 nucleotides are TGTGCCAGCAGCTTCACAGGGAAGGATGGCTACACCTTC.

The gene calls are TRBV28 and TRBJ2-1; D gene uncertain. The CDR3 covers 13 residues. Between the trimmed V and J ends, which lost 7 bases and 9 bases, there was a span of 16 bases. Germline V gene data show CDR1 as MDHEN and CDR2 as SYDVKM. Here the CDR3 reads CASTLVGSVEQFF. As DNA, the CDR3 is TGTGCCAGCACCCTAGTGGGGTCAGTTGAGCAGTTCTTC.

J is TRBJ1-2 and V is TRBV2; D is uncertain. Trimming took off 5 bases at V and 4 bases at J, with 5 bases between the two ends. The germline V gene encodes CDR1 SNHLY and CDR2 FYNNEI. The CDR3 runs to 11 residues. The CDR3, as DNA: TGTGCCAGCAGTTGGAGCTATGGCTACACCTTC. Amino acid sequence: CASSWSYGYTF.

The chain links TRBV10-2 to TRBJ1-1; D not certain. V was pared by 2 bases and J by 7 bases, with 5 bases between. This CDR3 has 11 residues. Germline V gene data show CDR1 as WSHSY and CDR2 as SAAADI. The CDR3 DNA follows: TGCGCCAGCAGTGAGGGGCATGAAGCTTTCTTT. Translating it yields CASSEGHEAFF.

The chain employs TRBV5-6 and TRBJ2-7, with unresolved D. Germline V gene sequence: CDR1 SGHDT, CDR2 YYEEEE. The V and J ends lost 1 base and 5 bases respectively, with 4 bases between them. This CDR3 is 11 amino acids long. CDR3 residues: CASSLRDEQYF. CDR3 DNA sequence: TGTGCCAGCAGCTTGAGGGACGAGCAGTACTTC.

This clone has just a few counts. The rearrangement links TRBV7-8 to TRBJ2-5; 10 bases match TRBD2. CDR3 length equals 15 residues. Germline CDR1 reads SGHVS; CDR2 reads FQNEAQ. J gave up 5 bases and V 5 bases, and 8 bases lay outside the gene matches. The CDR3 reads CASSKGTSVTETQYF. CDR3 DNA: TGTGCCAGCAGCAAAGGGACTAGCGTAACGGAGACCCAGTACTTC.

The gene calls are TRBV6-1 and TRBJ2-5; 8 bases align to TRBD2. CDR3 length equals 14 residues. V lost 11 bases, J lost 5 bases, and 13 bases stayed unmatched. Germline V lookup: CDR1 MNHNS, CDR2 SASEGT. CDR3 nucleotide sequence: TGTGCCGGCTTGACTAGCGTCTACCCCGAGACCCAGTACTTC. Translating gives CAGLTSVYPETQYF.

As concerns this clone: The junction differs from germline at one of its ends, possibly a read error. V is TRBV7-2 and J is TRBJ1-4; 9 nucleotides agree with TRBD1. Germline CDR1 and CDR2: SGHTA and FQGNSA. CDR3 size: 14 residues. CDR3 nucleotide sequence: TGTGCCAGCAGCCCGGACAGGGGATATGAAAAACTGCTTTTT. It yields the protein CASSPDRGYEKLLF.

This clone was observed many times. The sample carries other DNA sequences with the same CDR3. The chain combines TRBV2 with TRBJ1-1; no clear D gene. This CDR3 is 13 amino acids long. Trimming removed 5 bases at V and 0 bases at J, with 7 bases between. Germline CDR1 reads SNHLY; CDR2 reads FYNNEI. The CDR3 protein is CASSTALNTEAFF. The CDR3 nucleotides are TGTGCCAGCAGTACGGCGTTGAACACTGAAGCTTTCTTT.

Only a few counts were recorded for this clone. The chain has TRBV20-1 and TRBJ1-2; no definite D call. Trimming pared 3 bases from V and 4 bases from J, leaving 6 bases between. The germline gives CDR1 DFQATT, CDR2 SNEGSKA (reference sequence). The CDR3 is 11 residues long. The CDR3 reads CSASGTYGYTF. CDR3 DNA sequence: TGCAGTGCTAGCGGTACCTATGGCTACACCTTC.

The CDR3 bases are TGTGCCAGTAGTACGAACAGGGAGGGCTACACCTTC. As protein: CASSTNREGYTF. The chain recombines TRBV19 with TRBJ1-2, with D possibly being TRBD1 (6 bases). This CDR3 has 12 residues. CDR1 is LNHDA, CDR2 SQIVND, per germline (reference sequence). Trimming removed 4 bases at V and 8 bases at J, with 11 bases between.

This clone was seen more than once but under ten times. The gene calls are TRBV23-1 and TRBJ1-1; TRBD1 is a possible D gene (6 bases). TRBV23-1 is assigned to the ORF class and has an uncertain function. Trimming removed 0 bases at V and 5 bases at J, with 16 bases between. The CDR3 contains 16 residues. The CDR3: CASSQSGQGPKTEAFF. As DNA, the CDR3 is TGCGCCAGCAGTCAATCTGGGCAGGGGCCGAAAACTGAAGCTTTCTTT.

Only a few counts were recorded for this clone. The gene calls are TRBV13 and TRBJ2-2; TRBD1 matches at 8 bases. The CDR3 spans 15 residues. Germline V gene lookup returns CDR1 PRHDT and CDR2 FYEKMQ (reference sequence). With 5 bases clipped from V and 5 bases from J, the junction kept 7 bases outside the gene matches. CDR3 coding DNA: TGTGCCAGCAGCACCCGGACAGGGTGGACCGGGGAGCTGTTTTTT. The encoded protein is CASSTRTGWTGELFF.

The V gene is TRBV15, the J gene TRBJ2-1, with TRBD2 identical over 8 bases. Germline V gene sequence: CDR1 LNHNV, CDR2 YYDKDF (reference sequence). The CDR3 covers 15 residues. Trimming took 3 bases from V and 3 from J; bases not matched to a gene: 4. The CDR3 sequence: CATSSLAGGYNEQFF. Written as DNA, the CDR3 is TGTGCCACCAGCAGCCTGGCGGGGGGCTACAATGAGCAGTTCTTC.